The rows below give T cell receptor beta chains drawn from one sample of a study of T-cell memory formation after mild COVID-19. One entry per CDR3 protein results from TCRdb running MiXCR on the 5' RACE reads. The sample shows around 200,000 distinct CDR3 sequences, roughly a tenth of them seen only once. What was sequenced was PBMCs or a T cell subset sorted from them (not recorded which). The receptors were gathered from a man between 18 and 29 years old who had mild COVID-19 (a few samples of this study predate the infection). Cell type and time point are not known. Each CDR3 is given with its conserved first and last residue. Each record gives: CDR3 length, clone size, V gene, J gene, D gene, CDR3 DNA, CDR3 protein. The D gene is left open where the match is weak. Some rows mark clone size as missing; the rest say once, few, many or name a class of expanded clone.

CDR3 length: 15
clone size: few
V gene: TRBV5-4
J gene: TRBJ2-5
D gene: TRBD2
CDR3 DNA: TGTGCCAGCAGCACGAGCGGGGGGGCCGTTGAGACCCAGTACTTC
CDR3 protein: CASSTSGGAVETQYF

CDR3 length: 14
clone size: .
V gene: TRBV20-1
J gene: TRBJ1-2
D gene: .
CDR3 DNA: TGCGGGAGTTCTAGGGGGGGAGTCCACTATGGCTACACCTTC
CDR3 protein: CGSSRGGVHYGYTF

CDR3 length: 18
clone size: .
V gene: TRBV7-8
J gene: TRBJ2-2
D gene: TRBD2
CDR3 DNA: TGTGCCAGCAGCTTTGCTCGTCCGGGACTAGCGGATACCGGGGAGCTGTTTTTT
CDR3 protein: CASSFARPGLADTGELFF

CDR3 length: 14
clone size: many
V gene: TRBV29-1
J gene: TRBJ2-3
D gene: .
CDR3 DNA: TGCGGCGGCCGCAGGGGCGTTGGAACAGATACGCAGTATTTT
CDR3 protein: CGGRRGVGTDTQYF

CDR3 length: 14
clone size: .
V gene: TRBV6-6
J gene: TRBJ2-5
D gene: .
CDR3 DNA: TGTGCCAGCAGTTACTCAGGCAGGGTGGAGACCCAGTACTTC
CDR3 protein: CASSYSGRVETQYF

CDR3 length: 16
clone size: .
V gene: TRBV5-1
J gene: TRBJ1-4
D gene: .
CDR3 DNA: TGCGCCAGCAGCTTGGTTGTCGGACAGACTAATGAAAAACTGTTTTTT
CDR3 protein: CASSLVVGQTNEKLFF

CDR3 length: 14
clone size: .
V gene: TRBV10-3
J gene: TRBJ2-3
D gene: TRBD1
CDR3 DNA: TGTGCCGCCTCCAGGGGGCTGAGCACAGATACGCAGTATTTT
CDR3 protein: CAASRGLSTDTQYF

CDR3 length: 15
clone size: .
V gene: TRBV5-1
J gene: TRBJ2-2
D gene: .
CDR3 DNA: TGCGCCAGCAGCAGGGGACACCCGAACACCGGGGAGCTGTTTTTT
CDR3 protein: CASSRGHPNTGELFF

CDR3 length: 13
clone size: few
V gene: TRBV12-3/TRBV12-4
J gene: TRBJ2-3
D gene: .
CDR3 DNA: TGTGCCAGCAGGTCCGGGGGCACAGATACGCAGTATTTT
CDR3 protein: CASRSGGTDTQYF

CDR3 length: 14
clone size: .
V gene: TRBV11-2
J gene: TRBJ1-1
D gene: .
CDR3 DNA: TGTGCCAGCAGCTTAGTGTTTCAGGACACTGAAGCTTTCTTT
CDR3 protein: CASSLVFQDTEAFF

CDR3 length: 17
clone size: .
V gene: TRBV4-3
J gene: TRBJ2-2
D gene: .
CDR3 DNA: TGCGCCAGCAGCCAAGGGCTAGAGGTCCGAGGCACCGGGGAGCTGTTTTTT
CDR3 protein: CASSQGLEVRGTGELFF

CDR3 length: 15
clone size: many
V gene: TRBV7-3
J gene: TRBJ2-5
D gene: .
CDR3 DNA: TGTGCCAGCAGCTTTACCGGGGGAAAAGAAGAGACCCAGTACTTC
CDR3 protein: CASSFTGGKEETQYF

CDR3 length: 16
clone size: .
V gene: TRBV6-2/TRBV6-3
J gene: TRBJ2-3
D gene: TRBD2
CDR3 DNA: TGTGCCAGCAGTTACAAGCGGGGGGCCTACACAGATACGCAGTATTTT
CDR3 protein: CASSYKRGAYTDTQYF

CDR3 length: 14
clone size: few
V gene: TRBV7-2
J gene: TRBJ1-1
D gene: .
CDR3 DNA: TGTGCCAGCAGCTTAGATCGAGGGGCCCGAGAAGCTTTCTTT
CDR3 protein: CASSLDRGAREAFF

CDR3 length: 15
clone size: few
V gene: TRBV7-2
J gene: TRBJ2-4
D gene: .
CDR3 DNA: TGTGCCAGCAGCTCAGAAGGGACAGCCAAAAACATTCAGTACTTC
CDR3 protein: CASSSEGTAKNIQYF

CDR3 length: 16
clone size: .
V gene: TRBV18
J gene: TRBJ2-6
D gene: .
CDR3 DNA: TGTGCCAGCTCACCCGATCTAGCCTCTGGGGCCAACGTCCTGACTTTC
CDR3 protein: CASSPDLASGANVLTF

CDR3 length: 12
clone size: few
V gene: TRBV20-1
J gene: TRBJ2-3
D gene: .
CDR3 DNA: TGCAGTGCTGGTCGTTTAGCGGATACGCAGTATTTT
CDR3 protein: CSAGRLADTQYF

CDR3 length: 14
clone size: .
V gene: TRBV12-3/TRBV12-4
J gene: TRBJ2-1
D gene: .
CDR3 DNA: TGTGCCAGCAGTTTCCGAGGGCCTTACAATGAGCAGTTCTTC
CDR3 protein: CASSFRGPYNEQFF

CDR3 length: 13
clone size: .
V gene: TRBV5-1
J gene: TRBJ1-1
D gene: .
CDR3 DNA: TGCGCCAGCAGCTCAACCCACAGGACTGAAGCTTTCTTT
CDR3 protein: CASSSTHRTEAFF

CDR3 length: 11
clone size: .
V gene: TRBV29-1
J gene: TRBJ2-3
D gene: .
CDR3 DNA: TGCAGCGTCGTGGGCACAGATACGCAGTATTTT
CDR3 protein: CSVVGTDTQYF

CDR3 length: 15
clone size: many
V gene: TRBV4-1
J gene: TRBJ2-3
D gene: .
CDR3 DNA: TGCGCCAGCAGCCAACGCCAGGGAGCCACAGATACGCAGTATTTT
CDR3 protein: CASSQRQGATDTQYF

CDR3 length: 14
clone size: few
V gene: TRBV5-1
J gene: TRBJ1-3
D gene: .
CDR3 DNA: TGCGCCAGCAGCGGGCCCGACTCTGGAAACACCATATATTTT
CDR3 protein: CASSGPDSGNTIYF

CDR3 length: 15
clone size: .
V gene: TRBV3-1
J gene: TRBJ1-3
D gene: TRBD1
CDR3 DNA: TGTGCCAGCAGCCAAGAACCAGGGGGCGGAAACACCATATATTTT
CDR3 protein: CASSQEPGGGNTIYF

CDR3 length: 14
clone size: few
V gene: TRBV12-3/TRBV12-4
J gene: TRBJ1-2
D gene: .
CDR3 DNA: TGTGCCAGCAGTTTAGAAAGAGGGGGCTATGGCTACACCTTC
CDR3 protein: CASSLERGGYGYTF

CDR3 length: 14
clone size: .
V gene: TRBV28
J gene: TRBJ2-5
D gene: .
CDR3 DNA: TGTGCCAGCAGTTTCCCCCAGCAACAAGAGACCCAGTACTTC
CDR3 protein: CASSFPQQQETQYF

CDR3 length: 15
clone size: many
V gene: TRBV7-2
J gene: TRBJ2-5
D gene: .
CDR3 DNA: TGTGCCAGCAGCCCTACTGGCGCACCCATGAAGACCCAGTACTTC
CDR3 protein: CASSPTGAPMKTQYF

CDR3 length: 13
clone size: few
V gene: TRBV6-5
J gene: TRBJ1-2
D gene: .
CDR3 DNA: TGTGCCAGCAGTTACACAGATGGCACCGGCTACACCTTC
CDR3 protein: CASSYTDGTGYTF